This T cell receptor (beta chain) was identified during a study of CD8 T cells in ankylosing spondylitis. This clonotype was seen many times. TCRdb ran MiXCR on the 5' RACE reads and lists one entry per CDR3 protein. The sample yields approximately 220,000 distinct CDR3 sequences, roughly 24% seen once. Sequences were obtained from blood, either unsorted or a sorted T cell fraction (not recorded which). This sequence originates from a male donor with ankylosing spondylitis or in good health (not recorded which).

The CDR3 nucleotides are TGTGCCAGCAGTTTAGCCTCAGGGACTAGCGGTTCCAATGAGCAGTTCTTC. This sequence encodes CASSLASGTSGSNEQFF. V is TRBV27 and J is TRBJ2-1; 11 nucleotides line up with TRBD2. The J segment lost 6 bases and the V segment lost 2 bases, leaving 9 bases of the junction unmatched. In germline, CDR1 is MNHEY, CDR2 SMNVEV (reference sequence). The CDR3 runs 17 residues.